One sample yielded the 5 T cell receptor beta chains listed below, sequenced in a study of beta chain features in type 1 diabetes. Study outcomes and limitations: Moderate yet significant TCRB CDR3 shortening was seen in Type 1 diabetes patients in all four CD4+ subsets.

Isolated RNA was reverse transcribed in full, so expressed TCRB transcripts were sequenced. TCRdb's table, derived via immunoSEQ multiplex PCR, lists solely in-frame clones and lacks some. Here the sample spans tens of thousands of clones, around 60% being singletons. The antigens of these receptors remain unknown. Source material: stem cell memory CD4+ T cells from blood. These TCRs come from a young woman with type 1 diabetes.

The V call is TRBV30, the J call TRBJ2-5; 7 positions match TRBD1. Losses at the gene ends were 5 bases for V and 4 bases for J; bases not matched to a gene: 4. This CDR3 is 12 amino acids long. The germline V gene encodes CDR1 GTSNPN and CDR2 SVGIG (reference sequence). CDR3 nucleotides: TGTGCCTGGGTAACAGGGGTAGAGACCCAGTACTTC. It translates to CAWVTGVETQYF.

The CDR3 nucleotides read TGTGCCAGCTCATCAGCCTCCGGGACTAGCGTGTTACATGAGCAGTTCTTC. It is translated as CASSSASGTSVLHEQFF. This chain joins TRBV18 and TRBJ2-1, with TRBD2 matching over 10 bases. Germline trimming cut 5 bases from V and 8 bases from J; bases unmatched to any gene: 15. Germline CDR1 KGHSH, CDR2 LQKENI. This CDR3 comprises 17 residues.

This clone turned up a few times. V gene TRBV5-4 combines with J gene TRBJ2-5, with D perhaps TRBD1 (6 bases). The ends were cut back, 3 bases at V and 6 bases at J, with 18 bases in the middle. The germline gives CDR1 SGHNT, CDR2 YYREEE (reference sequence). The CDR3 extends over 15 amino acids. CDR3 protein: CASSSELDRFKTQYF. The CDR3, as DNA: TGTGCCAGCAGCTCTGAACTCGACAGGTTTAAGACCCAGTACTTC.

This clone has more than one count but fewer than ten. V gene TRBV11-2 combines with J gene TRBJ1-2; a weak D match, TRBD1 (6 bases). The V end lost 3 bases, the J end lost 2 bases, and 7 bases lay between the germline ends. The CDR3 is 13 residues long. Germline V gene data show CDR1 as SGHAT and CDR2 as FQNNGV. In nucleotides, the CDR3 is TGTGCCAGCAGCTTGGACAGAAACTATGGCTACACCTTC. It encodes CASSLDRNYGYTF.

CDR3 residues: CASRGTETFYGYTF. CDR3 DNA sequence: TGTGCCAGCAGGGGGACAGAGACATTCTATGGCTACACCTTC. The rearrangement uses TRBV7-9 and TRBJ1-2, with 7 bases matching TRBD1. V was pared by 6 bases and J by 4 bases, with 8 bases of the junction left unmatched. CDR1 is SEHNR and CDR2 is FQNEAQ in the germline V gene (reference sequence). The CDR3 has 14 amino acids.